A selection of T cell receptor beta chains follows, all from one sample in a study of blood T cell repertoires in COVID-19. The assay was immunoSEQ multiplex PCR, and TCRdb's table has in-frame clones only and misses some. Of around 190,000 clones in the sample, 76% were seen once. Sequenced sample: peripheral blood. Source of these receptors: a woman aged 45 to 65 with active or convalescent COVID-19. The CDR3 runs from the conserved cysteine through the conserved F or W.

j_call: TRBJ2-3
v_call: TRBV10-3
cdr3_aa: CAISESSSGGTDTQYF

j_call: TRBJ2-5
v_call: TRBV6-5
cdr3_aa: CASSRDRGRLGTQYF

j_call: TRBJ1-2
v_call: TRBV3-1/TRBV3-2
cdr3_aa: CASSQGQSTSYTF

j_call: TRBJ2-7
v_call: TRBV4-1
cdr3_aa: CASSQDPSGIYEQYF

j_call: TRBJ1-1
v_call: TRBV10-3
cdr3_aa: CAISERGSTEAFF

j_call: TRBJ1-5
v_call: TRBV7-8
cdr3_aa: CASSLGPQGSHQPQHF

j_call: TRBJ2-1
v_call: TRBV12-3/TRBV12-4
cdr3_aa: CASSPDGYNEQFF

j_call: TRBJ2-1
v_call: TRBV7-8
cdr3_aa: CASSLTRLAPYNEQFF

j_call: TRBJ1-1
v_call: TRBV28
cdr3_aa: CASSLWGIGQGHTEAFF

j_call: TRBJ1-2
v_call: TRBV5-4
cdr3_aa: CASSAWTGSYGYTF

j_call: TRBJ2-6
v_call: TRBV19
cdr3_aa: CASSPGQGRSGANVLTF

j_call: TRBJ2-2
v_call: TRBV18
cdr3_aa: CASSPPDSGLAKTGELFF

j_call: TRBJ1-1
v_call: TRBV5-4
cdr3_aa: CASTMTGNTEAFF

j_call: TRBJ2-3
v_call: TRBV2
cdr3_aa: CASSELRNRAQYF

j_call: TRBJ1-2
v_call: TRBV28
cdr3_aa: CASSKAGTGGYGYTF

j_call: TRBJ1-1
v_call: TRBV5-1
cdr3_aa: CASSRAGVGTEAFF

j_call: TRBJ1-2
v_call: TRBV18
cdr3_aa: CASSPGERYGYTF

j_call: TRBJ1-6
v_call: TRBV2
cdr3_aa: CARRGGAGNSPLHF

j_call: TRBJ2-7
v_call: TRBV7-2
cdr3_aa: CASGPRQGAAYEQYF

j_call: TRBJ2-7
v_call: TRBV27
cdr3_aa: CASSPMTRGQGRSYEQYF

j_call: TRBJ2-7
v_call: TRBV6-5
cdr3_aa: CASRPGTSGGYEQYF

j_call: TRBJ1-1
v_call: TRBV6-5
cdr3_aa: CASSDGGRAFF

j_call: TRBJ1-5
v_call: TRBV6-2/TRBV6-3
cdr3_aa: CASSYGRGQPQHF

j_call: TRBJ1-1
v_call: TRBV9
cdr3_aa: CASSVGDRSSEAFF

j_call: TRBJ2-7
v_call: TRBV19
cdr3_aa: CASSISTDRYYEQYF

j_call: TRBJ2-3
v_call: TRBV18
cdr3_aa: CASSPPSGVADTQYF

j_call: TRBJ1-1
v_call: TRBV19
cdr3_aa: CASSTLSGNTEAFF

j_call: TRBJ2-7
v_call: TRBV5-1
cdr3_aa: CASSLDLYEQYF

j_call: TRBJ1-1
v_call: TRBV4-3
cdr3_aa: CASSQGGGGTEAFF

j_call: TRBJ2-2
v_call: TRBV2
cdr3_aa: CASMSGSLGGELFF

j_call: TRBJ1-5
v_call: TRBV15
cdr3_aa: CATSRAGQGMNQPQHF

j_call: TRBJ2-5
v_call: TRBV19
cdr3_aa: CASRNWGQNQETQYF

j_call: TRBJ2-1
v_call: TRBV7-8
cdr3_aa: CASSPPGLVSHEQFF

j_call: TRBJ2-2
v_call: TRBV7-8
cdr3_aa: CASSVGQTYTGELFF

j_call: TRBJ1-2
v_call: TRBV9
cdr3_aa: CASSADTYYGYTF

j_call: TRBJ1-2
v_call: TRBV6-5
cdr3_aa: CASSLWTGNSNYGYTF

j_call: TRBJ1-2
v_call: TRBV6-5
cdr3_aa: CASSPQGGDGYTF

j_call: TRBJ1-5
v_call: TRBV24-1
cdr3_aa: CATSDQFYPGHGHQPQHF

j_call: TRBJ1-1
v_call: TRBV5-4
cdr3_aa: CASSPGRGLEAFF

j_call: TRBJ1-1
v_call: TRBV19
cdr3_aa: CASSLLGDRGTEAFF

j_call: TRBJ1-2
v_call: TRBV2
cdr3_aa: CASSARGQGNGYTF

j_call: TRBJ1-6
v_call: TRBV7-3
cdr3_aa: CASSLTTGNSPLHF

j_call: TRBJ2-2
v_call: TRBV30
cdr3_aa: CAWSVLAGDGELFF

j_call: TRBJ1-5
v_call: TRBV6-5
cdr3_aa: CASSLKWGGDQPQHF

j_call: TRBJ1-2
v_call: TRBV19
cdr3_aa: CASSLRTGKDGYTF

j_call: TRBJ2-7
v_call: TRBV9
cdr3_aa: CASSPGQNYEQYF

j_call: TRBJ2-7
v_call: TRBV23-1
cdr3_aa: CASQQAHEQYF

j_call: TRBJ1-1
v_call: TRBV7-9
cdr3_aa: CASSLDGLLNTEAFF

j_call: TRBJ2-3
v_call: TRBV9
cdr3_aa: CASSVSPSTDTQYF

j_call: TRBJ1-1
v_call: TRBV7-9
cdr3_aa: CATIQGQHTEAFF

j_call: TRBJ2-3
v_call: TRBV5-1
cdr3_aa: CASSFRQGTDTQYF

j_call: TRBJ1-2
v_call: TRBV28
cdr3_aa: CASSLERFRGYTF

j_call: TRBJ1-3
v_call: TRBV6-1
cdr3_aa: CASSEQGTGNTIYF